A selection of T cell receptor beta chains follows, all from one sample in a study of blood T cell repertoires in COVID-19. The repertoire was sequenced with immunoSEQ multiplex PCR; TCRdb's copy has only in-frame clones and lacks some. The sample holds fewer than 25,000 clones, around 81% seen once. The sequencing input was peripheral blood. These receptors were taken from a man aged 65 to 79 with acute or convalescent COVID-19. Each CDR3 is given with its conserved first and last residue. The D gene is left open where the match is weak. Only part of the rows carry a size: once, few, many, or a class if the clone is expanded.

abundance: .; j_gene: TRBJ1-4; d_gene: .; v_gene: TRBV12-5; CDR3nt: TGTGCTAGTGGTTGGACCACAGGGAAATTTCATGAAAAACTGTTTTTT; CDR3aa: CASGWTTGKFHEKLFF
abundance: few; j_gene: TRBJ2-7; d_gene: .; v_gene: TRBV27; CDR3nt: TGTGCCAGCAGTTTATCGATGAGGACGGGGATCAACGAGCAGTACTTC; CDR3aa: CASSLSMRTGINEQYF
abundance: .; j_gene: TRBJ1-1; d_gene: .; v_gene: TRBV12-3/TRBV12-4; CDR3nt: TGTGCCAGCAGTCTACAGGGAAATGCGGCTTTCTTT; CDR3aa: CASSLQGNAAFF
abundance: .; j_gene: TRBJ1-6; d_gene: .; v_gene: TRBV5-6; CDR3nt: TGTGCCAGCAGCTTGGTAGAATCACCCCTCCACTTT; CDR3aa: CASSLVESPLHF
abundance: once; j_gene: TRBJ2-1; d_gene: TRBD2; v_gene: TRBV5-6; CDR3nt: TGTGCCAGCAAGCGTCAGGGCTTCGCCGGGACTAGCAATGAGCAGTTCTTC; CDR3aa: CASKRQGFAGTSNEQFF
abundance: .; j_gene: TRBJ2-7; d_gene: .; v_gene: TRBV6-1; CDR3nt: TGTGCCAGCAGTGAAGGGTGGGGCTTGAACGAGCAGTACTTC; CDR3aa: CASSEGWGLNEQYF
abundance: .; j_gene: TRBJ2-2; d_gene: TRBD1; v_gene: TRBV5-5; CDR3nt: TGTGCCAGCAGCTCTAGACAGGGCAACACCGGGGAGCTGTTTTTT; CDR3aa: CASSSRQGNTGELFF
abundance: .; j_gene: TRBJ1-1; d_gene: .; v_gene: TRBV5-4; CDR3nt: TGTGCCAGCAGCTTGTCAAAGACAGGGAACACTGAAGCTTTCTTT; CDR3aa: CASSLSKTGNTEAFF
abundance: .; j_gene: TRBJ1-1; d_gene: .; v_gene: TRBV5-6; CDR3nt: TGTGCCAGCAGCCTTGGACTGGGGAACACTGAAGCTTTCTTT; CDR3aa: CASSLGLGNTEAFF
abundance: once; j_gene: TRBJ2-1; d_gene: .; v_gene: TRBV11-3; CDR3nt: TGTGCCAGCAGCCTAGGGGGGCCCAATGAGCAGTTCTTC; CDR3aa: CASSLGGPNEQFF
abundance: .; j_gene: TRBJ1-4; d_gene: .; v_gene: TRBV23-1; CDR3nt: TGCGCCAGCCCCTTCCTTGCAGTCACAACTAATGAAAAACTGTTTTTT; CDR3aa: CASPFLAVTTNEKLFF
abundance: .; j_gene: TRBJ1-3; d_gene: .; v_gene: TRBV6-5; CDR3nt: TGTGCCAGCAGTTACGTCAGGGCTATCTCTGGAAACACCATATATTTT; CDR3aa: CASSYVRAISGNTIYF
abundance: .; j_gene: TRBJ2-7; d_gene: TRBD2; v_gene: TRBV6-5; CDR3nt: TGTGCCAGCAGTTACTCCGGGGGGGACCCCTACGAGCAGTACTTC; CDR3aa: CASSYSGGDPYEQYF
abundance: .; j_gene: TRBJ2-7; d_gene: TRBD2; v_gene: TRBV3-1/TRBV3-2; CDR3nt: TGTGCCAGCAGCCAGGTGGGAGGGCCGGATGAGCAGTACTTC; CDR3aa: CASSQVGGPDEQYF